This TCR beta chain originates from a study of blood T cell repertoires in COVID-19. Overall study: Researchers got acute and convalescent COVID-19 samples from the United States, Italy and Spain. From T cells, B-cell-depleted T cells, or PBMCs came the material, which was cDNA or gDNA.

Sequencing used immunoSEQ multiplex PCR; TCRdb keeps in-frame clones, though not all of them. The sample records under 60,000 clones, about 89% being singletons. Trimming stripped 1 base from V and 7 bases from J, with 10 bases between. Germline V gene lookup returns CDR1 MGHRA and CDR2 YSYEKL. The CDR3 sequence is 13 residues long. The source is a man between 60 and 75 years old with acute or convalescent COVID-19. The sequenced sample consisted of peripheral blood. The V and J genes are TRBV4-1 and TRBJ1-1, with D tentatively TRBD1 (6 bases). CDR3 bases: TGCGCCAGCAGCCAAGGACAGGTATATGAAGCTTTCTTT. This codes for CASSQGQVYEAFF.